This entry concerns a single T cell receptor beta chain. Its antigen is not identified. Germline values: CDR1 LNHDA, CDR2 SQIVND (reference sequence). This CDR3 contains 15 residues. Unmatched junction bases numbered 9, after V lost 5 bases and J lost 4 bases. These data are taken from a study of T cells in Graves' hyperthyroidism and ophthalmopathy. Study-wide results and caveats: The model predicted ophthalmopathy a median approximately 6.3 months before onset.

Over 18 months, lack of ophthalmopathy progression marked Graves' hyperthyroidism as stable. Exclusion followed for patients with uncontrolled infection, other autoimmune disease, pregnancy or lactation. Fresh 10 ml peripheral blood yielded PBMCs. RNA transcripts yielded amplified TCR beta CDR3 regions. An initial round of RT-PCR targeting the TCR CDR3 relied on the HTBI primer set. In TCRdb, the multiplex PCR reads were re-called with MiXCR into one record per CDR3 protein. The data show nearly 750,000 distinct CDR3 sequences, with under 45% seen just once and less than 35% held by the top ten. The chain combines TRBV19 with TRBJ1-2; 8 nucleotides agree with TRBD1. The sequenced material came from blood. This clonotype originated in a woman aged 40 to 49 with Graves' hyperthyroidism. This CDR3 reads CASSQGQATIYGYTF. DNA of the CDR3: TGTGCCAGTAGTCAGGGACAGGCCACAATCTATGGCTACACCTTC.